The present entry profiles one T cell receptor (beta chain) with its context. Germline V gene lookup returns CDR1 SGHRS and CDR2 YFSETQ. The CDR3 loop spans 11 amino acids. With 4 bases removed from V and 3 bases from J, the gap between germline ends came to 5 bases. Profiled with immunoSEQ multiplex PCR; TCRdb holds only in-frame clones, not every one. This table has 160,000 or so clones, over 70% appearing once. The sample originates from a study of blood T cell repertoires in COVID-19. The receptor comes from an older woman who had recovered from COVID-19. The J gene is TRBJ2-7, the V gene TRBV5-1; unclear D gene. Material: PBMCs or T cells enriched from blood (not recorded which). CDR3 loop: CASSESYEQYF. Written as DNA, the CDR3 is TGCGCCAGCAGCGAGAGCTACGAGCAGTACTTC.